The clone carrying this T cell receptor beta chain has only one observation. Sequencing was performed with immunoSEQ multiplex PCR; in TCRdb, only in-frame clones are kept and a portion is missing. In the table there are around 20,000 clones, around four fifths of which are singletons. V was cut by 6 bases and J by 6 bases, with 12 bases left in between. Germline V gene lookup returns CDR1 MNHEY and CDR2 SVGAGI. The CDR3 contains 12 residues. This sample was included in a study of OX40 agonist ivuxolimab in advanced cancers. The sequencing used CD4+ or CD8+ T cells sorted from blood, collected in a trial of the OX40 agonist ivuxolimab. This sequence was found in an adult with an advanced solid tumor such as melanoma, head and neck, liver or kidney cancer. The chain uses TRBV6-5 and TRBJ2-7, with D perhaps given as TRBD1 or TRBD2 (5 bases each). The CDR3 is CASSYGAGEQYF. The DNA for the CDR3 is TGTGCCAGCAGCTACGGGGCGGGCGAGCAGTACTTC.